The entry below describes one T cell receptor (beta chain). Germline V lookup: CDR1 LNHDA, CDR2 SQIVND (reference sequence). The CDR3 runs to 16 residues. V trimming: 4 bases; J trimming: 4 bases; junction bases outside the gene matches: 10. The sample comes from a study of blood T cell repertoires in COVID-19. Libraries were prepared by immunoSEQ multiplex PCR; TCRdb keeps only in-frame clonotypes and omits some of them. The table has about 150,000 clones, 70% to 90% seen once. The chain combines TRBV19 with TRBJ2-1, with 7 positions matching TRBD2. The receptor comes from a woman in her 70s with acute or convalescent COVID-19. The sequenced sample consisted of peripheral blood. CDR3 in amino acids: CASSRARAGEYNEQFF. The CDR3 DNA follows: TGTGCCAGTAGTAGGGCCCGCGCGGGGGAATACAATGAGCAGTTCTTC.